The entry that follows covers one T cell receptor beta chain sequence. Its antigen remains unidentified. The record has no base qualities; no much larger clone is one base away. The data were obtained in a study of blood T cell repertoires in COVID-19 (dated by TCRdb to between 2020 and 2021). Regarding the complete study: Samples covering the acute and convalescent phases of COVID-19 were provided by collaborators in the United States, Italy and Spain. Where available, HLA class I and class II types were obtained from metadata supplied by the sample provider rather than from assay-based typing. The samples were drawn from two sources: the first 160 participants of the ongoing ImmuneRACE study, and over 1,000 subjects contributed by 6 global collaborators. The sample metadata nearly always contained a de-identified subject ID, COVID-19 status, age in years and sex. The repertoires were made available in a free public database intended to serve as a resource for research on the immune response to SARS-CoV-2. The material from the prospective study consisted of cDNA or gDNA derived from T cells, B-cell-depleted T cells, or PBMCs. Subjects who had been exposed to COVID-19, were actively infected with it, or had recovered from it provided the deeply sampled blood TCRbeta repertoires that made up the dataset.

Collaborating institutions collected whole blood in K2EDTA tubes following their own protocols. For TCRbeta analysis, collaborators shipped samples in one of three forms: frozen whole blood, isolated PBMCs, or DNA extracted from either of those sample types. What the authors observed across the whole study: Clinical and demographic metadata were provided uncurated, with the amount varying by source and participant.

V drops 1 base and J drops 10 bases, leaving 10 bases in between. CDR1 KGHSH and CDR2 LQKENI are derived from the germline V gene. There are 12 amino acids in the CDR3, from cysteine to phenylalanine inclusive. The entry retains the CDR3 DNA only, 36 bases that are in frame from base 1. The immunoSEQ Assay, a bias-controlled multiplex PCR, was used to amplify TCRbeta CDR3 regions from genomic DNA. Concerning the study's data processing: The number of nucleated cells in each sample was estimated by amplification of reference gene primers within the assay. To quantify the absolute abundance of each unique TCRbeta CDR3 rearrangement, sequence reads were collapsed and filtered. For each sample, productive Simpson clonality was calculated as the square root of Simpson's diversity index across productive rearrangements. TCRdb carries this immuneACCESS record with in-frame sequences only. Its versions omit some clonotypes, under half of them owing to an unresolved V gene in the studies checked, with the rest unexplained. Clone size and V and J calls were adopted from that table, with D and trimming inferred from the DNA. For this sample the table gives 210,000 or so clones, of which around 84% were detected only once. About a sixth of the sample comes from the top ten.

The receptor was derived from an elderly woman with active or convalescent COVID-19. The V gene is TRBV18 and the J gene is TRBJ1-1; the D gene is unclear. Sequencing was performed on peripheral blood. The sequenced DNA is TGTGCCAGCTCACCACTTAACGGAGTAGCTTTCTTT. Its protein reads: CASSPLNGVAFF.